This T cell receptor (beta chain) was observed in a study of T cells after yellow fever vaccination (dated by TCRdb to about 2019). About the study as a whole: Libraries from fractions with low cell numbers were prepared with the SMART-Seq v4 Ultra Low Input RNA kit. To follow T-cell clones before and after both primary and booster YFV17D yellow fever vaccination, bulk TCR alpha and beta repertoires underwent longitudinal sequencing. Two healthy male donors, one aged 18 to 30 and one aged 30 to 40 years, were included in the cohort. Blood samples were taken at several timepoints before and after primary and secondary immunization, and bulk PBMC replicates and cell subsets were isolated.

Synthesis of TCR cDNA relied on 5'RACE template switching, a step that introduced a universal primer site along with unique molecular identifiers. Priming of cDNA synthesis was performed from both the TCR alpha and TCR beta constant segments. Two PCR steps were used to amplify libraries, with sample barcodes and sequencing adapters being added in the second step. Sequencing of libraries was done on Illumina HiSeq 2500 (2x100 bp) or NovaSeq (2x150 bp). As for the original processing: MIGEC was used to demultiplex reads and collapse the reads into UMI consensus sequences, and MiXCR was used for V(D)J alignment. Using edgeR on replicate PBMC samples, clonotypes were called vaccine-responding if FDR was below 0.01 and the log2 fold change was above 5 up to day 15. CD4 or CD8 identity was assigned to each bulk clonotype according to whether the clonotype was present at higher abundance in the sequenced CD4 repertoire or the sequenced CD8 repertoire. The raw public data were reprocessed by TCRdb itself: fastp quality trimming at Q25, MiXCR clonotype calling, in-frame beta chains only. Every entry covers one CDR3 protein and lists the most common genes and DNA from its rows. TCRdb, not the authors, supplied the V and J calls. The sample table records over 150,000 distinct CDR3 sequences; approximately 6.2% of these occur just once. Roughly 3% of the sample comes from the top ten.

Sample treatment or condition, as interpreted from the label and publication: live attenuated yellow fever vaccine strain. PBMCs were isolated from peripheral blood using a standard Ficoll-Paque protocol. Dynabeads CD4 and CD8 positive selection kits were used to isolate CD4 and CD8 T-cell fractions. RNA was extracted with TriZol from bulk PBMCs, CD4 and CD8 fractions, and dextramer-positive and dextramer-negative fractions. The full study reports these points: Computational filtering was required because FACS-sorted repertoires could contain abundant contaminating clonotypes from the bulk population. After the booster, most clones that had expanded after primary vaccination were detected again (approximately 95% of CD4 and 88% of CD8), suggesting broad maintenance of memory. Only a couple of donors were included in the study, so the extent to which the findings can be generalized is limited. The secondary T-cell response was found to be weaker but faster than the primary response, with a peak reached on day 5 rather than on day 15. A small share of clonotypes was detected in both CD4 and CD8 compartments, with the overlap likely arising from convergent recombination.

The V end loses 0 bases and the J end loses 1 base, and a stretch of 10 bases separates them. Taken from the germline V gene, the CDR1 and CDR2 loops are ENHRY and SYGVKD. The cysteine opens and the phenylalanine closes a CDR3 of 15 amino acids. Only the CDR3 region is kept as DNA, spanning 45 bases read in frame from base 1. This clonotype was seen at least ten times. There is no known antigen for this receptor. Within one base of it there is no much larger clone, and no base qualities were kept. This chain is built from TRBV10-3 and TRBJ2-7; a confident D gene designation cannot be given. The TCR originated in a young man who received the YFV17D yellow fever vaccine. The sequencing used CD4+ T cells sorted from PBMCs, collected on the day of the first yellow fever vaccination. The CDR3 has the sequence CAISESIDGSYEQYF. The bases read TGTGCCATCAGTGAGTCGATCGACGGTTCCTACGAGCAGTACTTC.